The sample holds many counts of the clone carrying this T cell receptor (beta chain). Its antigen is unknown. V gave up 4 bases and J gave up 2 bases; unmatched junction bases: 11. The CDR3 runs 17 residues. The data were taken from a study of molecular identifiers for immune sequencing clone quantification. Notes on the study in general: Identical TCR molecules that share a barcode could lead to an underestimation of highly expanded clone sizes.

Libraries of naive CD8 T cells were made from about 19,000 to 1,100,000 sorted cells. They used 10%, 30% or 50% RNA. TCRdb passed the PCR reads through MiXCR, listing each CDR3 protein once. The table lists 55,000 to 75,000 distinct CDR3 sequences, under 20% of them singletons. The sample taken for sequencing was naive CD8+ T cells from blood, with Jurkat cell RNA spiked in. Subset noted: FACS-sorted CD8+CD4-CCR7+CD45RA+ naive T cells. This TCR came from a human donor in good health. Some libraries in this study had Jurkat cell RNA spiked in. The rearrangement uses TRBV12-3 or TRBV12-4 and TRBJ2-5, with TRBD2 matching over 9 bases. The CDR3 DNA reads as TGTGCCAGCAGTTCCGCCGAAGGGCTAGCGGGACAAGAGACCCAGTACTTC. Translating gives CASSSAEGLAGQETQYF.